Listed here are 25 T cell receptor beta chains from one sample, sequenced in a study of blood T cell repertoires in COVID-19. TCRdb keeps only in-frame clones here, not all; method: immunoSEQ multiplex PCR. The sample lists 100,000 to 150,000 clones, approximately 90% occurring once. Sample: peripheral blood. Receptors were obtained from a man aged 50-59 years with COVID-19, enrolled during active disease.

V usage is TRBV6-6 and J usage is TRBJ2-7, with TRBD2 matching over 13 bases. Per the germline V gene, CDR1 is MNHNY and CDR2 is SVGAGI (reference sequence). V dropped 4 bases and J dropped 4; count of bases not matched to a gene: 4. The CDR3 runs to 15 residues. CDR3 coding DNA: TGTGCCAGCAGTTTGGGACTAGCGGGGACTTACGAGCAGTACGTC. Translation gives CASSLGLAGTYEQYV.

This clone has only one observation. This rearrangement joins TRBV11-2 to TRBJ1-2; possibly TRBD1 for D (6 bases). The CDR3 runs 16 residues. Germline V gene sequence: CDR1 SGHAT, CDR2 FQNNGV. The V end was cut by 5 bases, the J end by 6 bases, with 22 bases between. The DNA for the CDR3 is TGTGCCAGCAGCCCGGCCGTTGGGACATTGATCGATGGCTACACCTTC. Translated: CASSPAVGTLIDGYTF.

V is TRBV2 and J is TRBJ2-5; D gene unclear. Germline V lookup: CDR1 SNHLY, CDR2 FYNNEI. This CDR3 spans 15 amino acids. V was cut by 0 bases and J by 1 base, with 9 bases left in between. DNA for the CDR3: TGTGCCAGCAGTGAAGCCACTACGGGCCAAGAGACCCAGTACTTC. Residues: CASSEATTGQETQYF. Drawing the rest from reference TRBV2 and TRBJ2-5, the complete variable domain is EPEVTQTPSHQVTQMGQEVILRCVPISNHLYFYWYRQILGQKVEFLVSFYNNEISEKSEIFDDQFSVERPDGSNFTLKIRSTKLEDSAMYFCASSEATTGQETQYFGPGTRLLVL.

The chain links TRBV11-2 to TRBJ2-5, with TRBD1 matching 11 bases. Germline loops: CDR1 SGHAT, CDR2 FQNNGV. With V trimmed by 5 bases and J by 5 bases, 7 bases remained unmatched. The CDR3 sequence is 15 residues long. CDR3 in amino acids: CASSQGQGAVETQYF. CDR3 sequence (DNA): TGTGCCAGCAGCCAAGGACAGGGGGCGGTCGAGACCCAGTACTTC.

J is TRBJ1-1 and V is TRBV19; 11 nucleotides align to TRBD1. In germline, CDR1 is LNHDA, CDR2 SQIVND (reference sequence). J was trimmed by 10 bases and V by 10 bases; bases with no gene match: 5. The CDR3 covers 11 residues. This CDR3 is CATRDRGGAFF. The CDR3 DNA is TGTGCCACCCGGGACAGGGGGGGAGCTTTCTTT. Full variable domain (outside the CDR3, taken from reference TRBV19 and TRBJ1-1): DGGITQSPKYLFRKEGQNVTLSCEQNLNHDAMYWYRQDPGQGLRLIYYSQIVNDFQKGDIAEGYSVSREKKESFPLTVTSAQKNPTAFYLCATRDRGGAFFGQGTRLTVV.

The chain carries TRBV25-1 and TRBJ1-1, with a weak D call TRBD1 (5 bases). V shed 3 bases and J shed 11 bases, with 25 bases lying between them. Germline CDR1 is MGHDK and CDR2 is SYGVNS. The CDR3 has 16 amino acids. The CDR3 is CASSDGPGGKGFGAFF. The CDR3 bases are TGTGCCAGCAGTGATGGACCTGGGGGGAAGGGGTTTGGGGCTTTCTTT.

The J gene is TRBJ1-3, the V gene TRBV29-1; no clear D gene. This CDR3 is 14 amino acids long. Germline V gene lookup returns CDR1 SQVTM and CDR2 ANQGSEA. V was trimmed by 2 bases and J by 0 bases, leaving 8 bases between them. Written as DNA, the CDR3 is TGCAGCGTTGAAACCGGGTCCTCTGGAAACACCATATATTTT. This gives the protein CSVETGSSGNTIYF.

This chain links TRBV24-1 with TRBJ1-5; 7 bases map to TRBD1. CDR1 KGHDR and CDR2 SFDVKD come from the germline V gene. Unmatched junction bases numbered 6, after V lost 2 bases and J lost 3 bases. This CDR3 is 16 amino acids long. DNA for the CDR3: TGTGCCACCAGTGATTCACACAGGGGTGACAATCAGCCCCAGCATTTT. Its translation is CATSDSHRGDNQPQHF.

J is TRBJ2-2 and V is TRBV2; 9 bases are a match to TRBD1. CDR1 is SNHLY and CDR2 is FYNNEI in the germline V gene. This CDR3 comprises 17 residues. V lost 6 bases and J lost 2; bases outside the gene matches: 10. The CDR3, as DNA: TGTGCCAGCAGGGTACAGGGGGCGATTTTTAACACCGGGGAGCTGTTTTTT. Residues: CASRVQGAIFNTGELFF. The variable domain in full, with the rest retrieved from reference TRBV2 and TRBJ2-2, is EPEVTQTPSHQVTQMGQEVILRCVPISNHLYFYWYRQILGQKVEFLVSFYNNEISEKSEIFDDQFSVERPDGSNFTLKIRSTKLEDSAMYFCASRVQGAIFNTGELFFGEGSRLTVL.

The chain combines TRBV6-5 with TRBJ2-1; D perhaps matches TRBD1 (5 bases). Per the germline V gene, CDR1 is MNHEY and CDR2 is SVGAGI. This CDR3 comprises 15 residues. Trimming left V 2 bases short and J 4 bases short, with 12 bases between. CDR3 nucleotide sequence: TGTGCCAGCAGTTACGGGCCAGGGCAGTACAATGAGCAGTTCTTC. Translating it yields CASSYGPGQYNEQFF.

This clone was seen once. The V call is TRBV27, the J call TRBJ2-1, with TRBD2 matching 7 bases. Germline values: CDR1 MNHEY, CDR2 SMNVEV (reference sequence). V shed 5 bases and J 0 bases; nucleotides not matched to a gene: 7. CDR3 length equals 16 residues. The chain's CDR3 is CASSPELAASYNEQFF. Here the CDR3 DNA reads TGTGCCAGCAGTCCGGAGCTAGCGGCCTCCTACAATGAGCAGTTCTTC.

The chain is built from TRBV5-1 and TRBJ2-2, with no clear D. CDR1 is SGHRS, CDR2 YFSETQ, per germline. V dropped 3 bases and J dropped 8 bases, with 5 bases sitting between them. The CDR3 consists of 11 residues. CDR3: CASSSLGELFF. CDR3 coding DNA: TGCGCCAGCAGCTCCCTGGGGGAGCTGTTTTTT.

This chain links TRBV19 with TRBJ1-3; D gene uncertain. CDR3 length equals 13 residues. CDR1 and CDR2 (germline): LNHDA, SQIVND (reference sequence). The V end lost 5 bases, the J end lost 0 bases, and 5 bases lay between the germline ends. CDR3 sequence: CASSPYSGNTIYF. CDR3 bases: TGTGCCAGTAGTCCCTACTCTGGAAACACCATATATTTT.

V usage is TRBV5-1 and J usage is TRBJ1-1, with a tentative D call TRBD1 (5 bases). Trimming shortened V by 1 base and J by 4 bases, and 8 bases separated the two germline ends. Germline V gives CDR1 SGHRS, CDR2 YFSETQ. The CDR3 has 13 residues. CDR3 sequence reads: CASSLLDTTEAFF. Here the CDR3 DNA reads TGCGCCAGCAGCTTGTTGGACACCACTGAAGCTTTCTTT.

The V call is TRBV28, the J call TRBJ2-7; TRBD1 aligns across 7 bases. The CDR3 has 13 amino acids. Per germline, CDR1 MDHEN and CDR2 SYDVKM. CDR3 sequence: CASNRGGGYEQYF. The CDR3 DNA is TGTGCGTCCAACAGGGGTGGTGGCTACGAGCAGTACTTC.

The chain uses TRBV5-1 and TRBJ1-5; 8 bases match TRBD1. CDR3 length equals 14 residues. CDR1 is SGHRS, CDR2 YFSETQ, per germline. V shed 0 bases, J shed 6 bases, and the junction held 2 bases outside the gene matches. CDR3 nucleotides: TGCGCCAGCAGCTTGGAGACAGGGGTTCAGCCCCAGCATTTT. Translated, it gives CASSLETGVQPQHF.

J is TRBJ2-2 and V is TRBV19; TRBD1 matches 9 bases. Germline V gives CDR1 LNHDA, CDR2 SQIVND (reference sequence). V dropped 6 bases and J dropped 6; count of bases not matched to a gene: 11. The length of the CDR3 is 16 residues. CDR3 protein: CASSTRDRVGSGELFF. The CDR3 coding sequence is TGTGCCAGTAGCACCCGGGACAGGGTAGGGTCCGGGGAGCTGTTTTTT. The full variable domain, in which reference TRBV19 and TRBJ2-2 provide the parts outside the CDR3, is DGGITQSPKYLFRKEGQNVTLSCEQNLNHDAMYWYRQDPGQGLRLIYYSQIVNDFQKGDIAEGYSVSREKKESFPLTVTSAQKNPTAFYLCASSTRDRVGSGELFFGEGSRLTVL.

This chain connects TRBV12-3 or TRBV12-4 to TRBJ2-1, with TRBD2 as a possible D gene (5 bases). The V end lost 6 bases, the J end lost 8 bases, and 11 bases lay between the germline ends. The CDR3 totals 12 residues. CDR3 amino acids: CASSRSRDEQFF. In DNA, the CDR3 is TGTGCCAGCAGCCGATCGCGGGATGAGCAGTTCTTC.

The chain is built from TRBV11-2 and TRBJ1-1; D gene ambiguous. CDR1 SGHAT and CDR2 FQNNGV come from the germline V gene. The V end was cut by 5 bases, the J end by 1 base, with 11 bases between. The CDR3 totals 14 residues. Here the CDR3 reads CASSPGRRNTEAFF. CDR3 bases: TGTGCCAGCAGCCCCGGGAGGAGGAACACTGAAGCTTTCTTT. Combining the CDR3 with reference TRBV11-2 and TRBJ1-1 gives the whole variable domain EAGVAQSPRYKIIEKRQSVAFWCNPISGHATLYWYQQILGQGPKLLIQFQNNGVVDDSQLPKDRFSAERLKGVDSTLKIQPAKLEDSAVYLCASSPGRRNTEAFFGQGTRLTVV.

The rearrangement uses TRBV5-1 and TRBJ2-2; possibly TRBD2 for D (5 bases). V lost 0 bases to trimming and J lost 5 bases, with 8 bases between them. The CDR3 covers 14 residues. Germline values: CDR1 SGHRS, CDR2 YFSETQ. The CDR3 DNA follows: TGCGCCAGCAGCTTGGGAACGGGGACCGGGGAGCTGTTTTTT. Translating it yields CASSLGTGTGELFF.

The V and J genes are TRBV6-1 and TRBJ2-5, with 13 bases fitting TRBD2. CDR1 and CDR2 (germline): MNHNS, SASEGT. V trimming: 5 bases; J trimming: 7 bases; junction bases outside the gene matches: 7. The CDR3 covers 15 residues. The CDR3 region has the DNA TGTGCCAGCAGTAGGACTAGCGGGAGATTAGGGACCCAGTACTTC. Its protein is CASSRTSGRLGTQYF.

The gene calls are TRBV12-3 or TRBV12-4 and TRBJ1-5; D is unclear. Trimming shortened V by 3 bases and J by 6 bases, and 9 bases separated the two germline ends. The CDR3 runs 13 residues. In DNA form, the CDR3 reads TGTGCCAGCAGTTTTGGGGAGAGTCAGCCCCAGCATTTT. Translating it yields CASSFGESQPQHF.

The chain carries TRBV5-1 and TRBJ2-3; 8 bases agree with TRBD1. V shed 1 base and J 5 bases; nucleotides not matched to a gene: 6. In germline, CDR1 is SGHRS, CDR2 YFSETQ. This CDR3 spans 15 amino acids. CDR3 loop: CASSLTGGFEDTQYF. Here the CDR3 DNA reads TGCGCCAGCAGCTTGACAGGGGGGTTTGAAGATACGCAGTATTTT. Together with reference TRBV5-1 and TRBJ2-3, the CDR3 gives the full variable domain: KAGVTQTPRYLIKTRGQQVTLSCSPISGHRSVSWYQQTPGQGLQFLFEYFSETQRNKGNFPGRFSGRQFSNSRSEMNVSTLELGDSALYLCASSLTGGFEDTQYFGPGTRLTVL.

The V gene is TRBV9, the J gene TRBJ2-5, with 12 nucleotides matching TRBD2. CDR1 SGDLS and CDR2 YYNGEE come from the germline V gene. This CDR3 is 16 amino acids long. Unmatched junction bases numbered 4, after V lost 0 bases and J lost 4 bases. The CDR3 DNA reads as TGTGCCAGCAGCGTAGAACTAGCGGGAGGATCAGAGACCCAGTACTTC. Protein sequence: CASSVELAGGSETQYF.

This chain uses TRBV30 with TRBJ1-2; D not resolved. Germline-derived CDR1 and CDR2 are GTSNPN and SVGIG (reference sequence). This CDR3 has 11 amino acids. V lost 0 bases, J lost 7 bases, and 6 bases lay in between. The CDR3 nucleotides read TGTGCCTGGAGTGTACGCGGTGGCTACACCTTC. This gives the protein CAWSVRGGYTF.